This TCR beta chain was recovered during a study of blood T cell repertoires in COVID-19. Across the study: Donors in the United States, Italy and Spain gave samples during acute or convalescent COVID-19. In each case, the material was cDNA or gDNA derived from T cells, B-cell-depleted T cells, or PBMCs.

Deletions cut 0 bases from V and 2 bases from J, with 13 bases between. Germline values: CDR1 LGHNA, CDR2 YSLEER. The CDR3 sequence is 17 residues long. This clone was seen a handful of times. The authors' processing: Amplifying reference gene primers gave estimates of nucleated cell counts. The method was immunoSEQ multiplex PCR; TCRdb's version includes in-frame clones alone and lacks a portion of them. The V and J calls and clone size were taken over from that table, and D and trimming were inferred from the DNA. The table lists around 40,000 clones, roughly 90% of them singletons. Sequenced sample: peripheral blood. The origin of this receptor is a human donor in a cohort sampled during active COVID-19. The chain links TRBV4-3 to TRBJ2-2, with D uncertain. CDR3 amino acids: CASSQDLVSVNTGELFF. The CDR3, as DNA: TGCGCCAGCAGCCAAGATCTGGTCAGTGTAAACACCGGGGAGCTGTTTTTT.